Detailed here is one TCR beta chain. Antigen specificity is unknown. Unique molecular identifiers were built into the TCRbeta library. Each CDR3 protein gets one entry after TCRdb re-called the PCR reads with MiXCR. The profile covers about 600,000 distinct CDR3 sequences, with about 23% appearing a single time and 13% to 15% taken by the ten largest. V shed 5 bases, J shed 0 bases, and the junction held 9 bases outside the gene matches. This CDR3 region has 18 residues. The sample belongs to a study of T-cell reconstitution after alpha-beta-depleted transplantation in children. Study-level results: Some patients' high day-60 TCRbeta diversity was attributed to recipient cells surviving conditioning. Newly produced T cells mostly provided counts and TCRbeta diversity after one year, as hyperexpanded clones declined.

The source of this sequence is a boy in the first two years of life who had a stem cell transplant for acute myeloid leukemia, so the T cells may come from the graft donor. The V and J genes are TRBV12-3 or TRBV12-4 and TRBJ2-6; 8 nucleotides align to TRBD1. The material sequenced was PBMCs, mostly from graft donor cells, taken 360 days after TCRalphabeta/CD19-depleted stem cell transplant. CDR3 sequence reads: CASSAYRGAYSGANVLTF. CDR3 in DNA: TGTGCCAGCAGTGCATACAGGGGGGCTTACTCTGGGGCCAACGTCCTGACTTTC.